This T cell receptor (beta chain) was found in a study of identifying expanded T cells in peripheral blood. CDR1 and CDR2 from the germline V gene are SGHRS and YFSETQ. The CDR3 totals 14 residues. V gave up 0 bases and J gave up 4 bases, with 10 bases separating them. This clone was counted once. Clones were sequenced by immunoSEQ multiplex PCR, and TCRdb holds only the in-frame ones, with some missing. The sample yields approximately 100,000 clones, around 89% seen once. The chain couples TRBV5-1 to TRBJ1-1, with unresolved D. The receptor was derived from a person between 18 and 70 years old in good health. Specimen: blood. CDR3 in amino acids: CASSLVRLGTEAFF. In DNA, the CDR3 is TGCGCCAGCAGCTTGGTCCGTCTAGGCACTGAAGCTTTCTTT.